The clone carrying this T cell receptor (beta chain) was picked up a small number of times. TCRdb re-analysed the RT-PCR reads in MiXCR, keeping a single row per CDR3 protein. The data contain 650,000 or so distinct CDR3 sequences, less than 15% of them singletons. The sample comes from a study of response to subunit inactivated influenza vaccine. There are 14 residues in the CDR3. Germline CDR1 and CDR2: MRHNA and SNTAGT. V dropped 11 bases and J dropped 0 bases, with 16 bases sitting between them. Specimen: PBMCs from blood, collected 14 to 15 days before vaccination. The J gene is TRBJ1-2, the V gene TRBV6-4; no reliable D call. The clonotype was recovered from a man in his fifties or sixties who received an inactivated influenza vaccine. The CDR3 DNA reads TGTGCCTTACTTACGGGGTTGGCTAACTATGGCTACACCTTC. Amino acid sequence: CALLTGLANYGYTF.